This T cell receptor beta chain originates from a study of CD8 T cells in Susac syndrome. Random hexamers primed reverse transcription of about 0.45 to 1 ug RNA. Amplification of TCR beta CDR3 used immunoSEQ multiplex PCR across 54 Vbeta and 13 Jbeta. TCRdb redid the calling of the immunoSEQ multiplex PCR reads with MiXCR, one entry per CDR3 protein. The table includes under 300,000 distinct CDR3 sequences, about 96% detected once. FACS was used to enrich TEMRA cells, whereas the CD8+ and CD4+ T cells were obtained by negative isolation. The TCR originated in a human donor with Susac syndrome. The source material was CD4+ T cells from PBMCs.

The CDR3 DNA sequence: TGTGCCTGGTTTGGTGTCTCTGGAAACACCATATATTTT. The encoded protein is CAWFGVSGNTIYF. The V gene is TRBV30, the J gene TRBJ1-3; no clear D gene. Trimming removed 5 bases from V and 0 bases from J, with 8 bases in between. Germline V CDR1 and CDR2: GTSNPN, SVGIG (reference sequence). The CDR3 loop spans 13 amino acids.